This T cell receptor beta chain was recorded in a study of radiotherapy plus CTLA-4 blockade in lung cancer. Looking at the study overall: Around 18% of enrolled patients responded objectively, and around 30% had disease control. Study-level results: Following radiotherapy plus ipilimumab, tumor-derived TCR clones expanded in the blood. Together with interferon-beta, which increased in serum after radiation, early dynamic changes in blood T cell clones were reportedly the best predictors of response.

This clone was seen only a few times. As yet, its antigen is unknown. Trimming cost V 1 base and J 5 bases, with 11 bases left between them. Germline loops: CDR1 LNHDA, CDR2 SQIVND (reference sequence). The CDR3 contains 15 residues. Treatment of patients with chemo-refractory metastatic non-small-cell lung cancer consisted of focal radiation plus CTLA-4 blockade with ipilimumab. The table came from immunoSEQ multiplex PCR; TCRdb's copy has only in-frame clones and leaves some out. The data hold 90,000 to 100,000 clones, with about 70% observed a single time. The sequence came from a human donor with non-small cell lung cancer who had a partial response to radiotherapy plus ipilimumab. Some clones in this sample may be carry-over from other donors' samples. The V call is TRBV19, the J call TRBJ2-2, with D possibly matching TRBD2 (5 bases). This material consisted of peripheral blood, taken from a patient treated with radiotherapy plus ipilimumab. CDR3 coding DNA: TGTGCCAGTAGTATAGCCAGCGGCACGACCGGGGAGCTGTTTTTT. Translated, it gives CASSIASGTTGELFF.